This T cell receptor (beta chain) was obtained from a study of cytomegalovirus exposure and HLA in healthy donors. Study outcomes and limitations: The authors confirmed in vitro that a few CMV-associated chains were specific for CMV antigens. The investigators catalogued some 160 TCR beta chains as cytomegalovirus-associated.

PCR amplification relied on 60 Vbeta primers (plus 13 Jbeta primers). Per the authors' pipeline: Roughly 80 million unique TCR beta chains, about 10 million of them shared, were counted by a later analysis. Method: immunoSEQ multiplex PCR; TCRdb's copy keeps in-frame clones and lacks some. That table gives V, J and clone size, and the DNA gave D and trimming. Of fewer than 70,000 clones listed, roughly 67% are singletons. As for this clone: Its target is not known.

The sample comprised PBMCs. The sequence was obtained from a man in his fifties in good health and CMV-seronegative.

The CDR3 region is CASRLASSVLNEKLFF. The CDR3 DNA reads as TGTGCAAGTCGCTTAGCTTCCAGTGTCCTTAATGAAAAACTGTTTTTT. The chain links TRBV12-2 to TRBJ1-4; the table's D call, TRBD1, has no DNA check behind it. TRBV12-2 is a recognized pseudogene. This CDR3 has 16 amino acids.